The 11 T cell receptor beta chains below all came from one sample that was sequenced in a study of OX40 agonist ivuxolimab in advanced cancers. Method: immunoSEQ multiplex PCR; TCRdb's copy keeps in-frame clones and lacks some. Found here are about 83,000 clones, about 88% of them singletons; the top ten hold 0.6% to 0.85%. The sample consisted of CD4+ or CD8+ T cells sorted from blood, taken in a trial of the OX40 agonist ivuxolimab. All receptors derive from an adult with an advanced solid tumor such as melanoma, head and neck, liver or kidney cancer.

V and J are TRBV5-1 and TRBJ2-1; weak D call: TRBD2 (6 bases). Trimming pared 2 bases from V and 0 bases from J, leaving 12 bases between. CDR1 is SGHRS and CDR2 is YFSETQ in the germline V gene. The CDR3 length is 16 residues. The CDR3 loop is CASSFRAGLSYNEQFF. Written as DNA, the CDR3 is TGCGCCAGCAGCTTCCGAGCGGGCCTCTCCTACAATGAGCAGTTCTTC.

This chain connects TRBV7-9 to TRBJ1-2; possibly TRBD1 for D (5 bases). The CDR3 has 13 amino acids. Germline loops: CDR1 SEHNR, CDR2 FQNEAQ (reference sequence). V was clipped by 5 bases and J by 2 bases, with 9 bases between them. CDR3 amino acids: CASSPDSNYGYTF. The DNA of the CDR3 is TGTGCCAGCAGCCCCGACAGCAACTATGGCTACACCTTC. Filled out from reference TRBV7-9 and TRBJ1-2, the complete variable domain reads DTGVSQNPRHKITKRGQNVTFRCDPISEHNRLYWYRQTLGQGPEFLTYFQNEAQLEKSRLLSDRFSAERPKGSFSTLEIQRTEQGDSAMYLCASSPDSNYGYTFGSGTRLTVV.

This chain links TRBV18 with TRBJ1-3; D may be TRBD1 (6 bases). Germline lookup yields CDR1 KGHSH and CDR2 LQKENI. With 0 bases removed from V and 2 bases from J, the gap between germline ends came to 11 bases. The CDR3 is 16 residues long. The CDR3 region is CASSPPGASPGNTIYF. The CDR3 nucleotides read TGTGCCAGCTCACCACCGGGGGCGAGCCCTGGAAACACCATATATTTT.

The table lists this clone with a few counts. The chain joins TRBV7-9 to TRBJ1-4, with D uncertain. The CDR3 runs to 18 residues. CDR1 and CDR2 from the germline V gene are SEHNR and FQNEAQ (reference sequence). The V end lost 3 bases, the J end lost 3 bases, and 20 bases lay between the germline ends. As DNA, the CDR3 is TGTGCCAGCAGCTTTTTGGCCCTACGGATGGGCCCTAATGAAAAACTGTTTTTT. Translation: CASSFLALRMGPNEKLFF. Full variable domain (missing parts from reference TRBV7-9 and TRBJ1-4): DTGVSQNPRHKITKRGQNVTFRCDPISEHNRLYWYRQTLGQGPEFLTYFQNEAQLEKSRLLSDRFSAERPKGSFSTLEIQRTEQGDSAMYLCASSFLALRMGPNEKLFFGSGTQLSVL.

The chain has TRBV29-1 and TRBJ1-2, with TRBD1 identical over 10 bases. Germline loops: CDR1 SQVTM, CDR2 ANQGSEA. This CDR3 has 14 amino acids. Germline trimming cut 6 bases from V and 3 bases from J; bases unmatched to any gene: 7. The CDR3 DNA follows: TGCAGCGTCGTCGGGACAGGGGACGACTATGGCTACACCTTC. It specifies CSVVGTGDDYGYTF.

As for this clone: A junction end diverges from the germline sequence, so it may reflect a read error. This chain uses TRBV27 with TRBJ1-6; D is ambiguous. The CDR3 runs 9 residues. CDR1 is MNHEY, CDR2 SMNVEV, per germline (reference sequence). The CDR3 DNA reads TGTGCCAGTCTCCCTAGAGGCCCATTT. Translation gives CASLPRGPF.

J is TRBJ1-1 and V is TRBV28; no clear D. The germline V gene has CDR1 MDHEN and CDR2 SYDVKM. The V gene lost 8 bases and the J gene lost 2 bases, with 18 bases spanning the gap. This CDR3 has 15 amino acids. CDR3 nucleotides: TGTGCCAGCCATCCCACCGGGTTTCTTAACACTGAAGCTTTCTTT. Amino acid sequence: CASHPTGFLNTEAFF.

This clone occurred once. The V call is TRBV18, the J call TRBJ2-5, with TRBD1 identical over 10 bases. This CDR3 contains 16 residues. The germline V gene encodes CDR1 KGHSH and CDR2 LQKENI. V was pared by 3 bases and J by 1 base, with 5 bases of the junction left unmatched. In DNA form, the CDR3 reads TGTGCCAGCTCACCTAGGACAGGGGGGTCCCAAGAGACCCAGTACTTC. Its protein product is CASSPRTGGSQETQYF. The full variable domain, rest sourced from reference TRBV18 and TRBJ2-5, is NAGVMQNPRHLVRRRGQEARLRCSPMKGHSHVYWYRQLPEEGLKFMVYLQKENIIDESGMPKERFSAEFPKEGPSILRIQQVVRGDSAAYFCASSPRTGGSQETQYFGPGTRLLVL.

This chain uses TRBV7-8 with TRBJ1-5; D is perhaps TRBD1 (6 bases). V dropped 0 bases and J dropped 4 bases, with 7 bases sitting between them. This CDR3 contains 14 residues. From germline, CDR1 is SGHVS and CDR2 FQNEAQ. CDR3 sequence reads: CASSLAQGNQPQHF. In DNA form, the CDR3 reads TGTGCCAGCAGCTTAGCCCAGGGGAATCAGCCCCAGCATTTT.

The chain employs TRBV28 and TRBJ1-5; no reliable D call. With 6 bases removed from V and 4 bases from J, the gap between germline ends came to 10 bases. CDR1 is MDHEN, CDR2 SYDVKM, per germline. CDR3 length: 13 residues. This CDR3 is CASRLSQNQPQHF. In nucleotides, the CDR3 is TGTGCCAGCAGGTTGTCCCAGAATCAGCCCCAGCATTTT.

This chain connects TRBV30 to TRBJ2-1, with no clear D. Trimming removed 0 bases at V and 5 bases at J, with 14 bases between. CDR3 length: 15 amino acids. Germline V gene data show CDR1 as GTSNPN and CDR2 as SVGIG (reference sequence). The CDR3 region has the DNA TGTGCCTGGAGTGTTGGCAGCTCCCTTAACAATGAGCAGTTCTTC. It yields the protein CAWSVGSSLNNEQFF.